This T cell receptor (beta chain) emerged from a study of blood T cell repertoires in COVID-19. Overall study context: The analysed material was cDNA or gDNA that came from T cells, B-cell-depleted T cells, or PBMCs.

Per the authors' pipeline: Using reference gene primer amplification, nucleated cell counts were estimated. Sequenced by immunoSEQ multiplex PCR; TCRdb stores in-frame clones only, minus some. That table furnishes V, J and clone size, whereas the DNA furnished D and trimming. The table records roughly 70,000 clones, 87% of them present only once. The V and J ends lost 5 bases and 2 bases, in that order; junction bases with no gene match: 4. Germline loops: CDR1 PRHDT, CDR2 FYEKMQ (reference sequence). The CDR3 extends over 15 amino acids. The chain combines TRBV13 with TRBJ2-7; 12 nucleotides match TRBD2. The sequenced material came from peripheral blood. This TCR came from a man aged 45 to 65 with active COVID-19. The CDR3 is CASSLGLAGPYEQYF. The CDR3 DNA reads TGTGCCAGCAGCCTGGGACTAGCGGGTCCCTACGAGCAGTACTTC.